This entry concerns a single TCR beta chain. The data originate from a study of T cell changes during pregnancy in multiple sclerosis. The protocol was immunoSEQ multiplex PCR, while the TCRdb copy is restricted to in-frame clones and leaves out a portion. Of about 24,000 clones in the sample, around 86% were seen once. The TCR comes from a female donor in good health, enrolled as a control in a pregnancy study. Sequenced here: CD8+ T cells from peripheral blood mononuclear cells, sampled in the first trimester of pregnancy.

CDR3 in amino acids: CAISDNPRPQYF. Written as DNA, the CDR3 is TGTGCCATCAGTGATAATCCGAGGCCCCAGTACTTC. The V call is TRBV10-3, the J call TRBJ2-5, with no clear D. Germline V gene lookup returns CDR1 ENHRY and CDR2 SYGVKD. CDR3 length: 12 residues. V dropped 3 bases and J dropped 9 bases, with 11 bases sitting between them.